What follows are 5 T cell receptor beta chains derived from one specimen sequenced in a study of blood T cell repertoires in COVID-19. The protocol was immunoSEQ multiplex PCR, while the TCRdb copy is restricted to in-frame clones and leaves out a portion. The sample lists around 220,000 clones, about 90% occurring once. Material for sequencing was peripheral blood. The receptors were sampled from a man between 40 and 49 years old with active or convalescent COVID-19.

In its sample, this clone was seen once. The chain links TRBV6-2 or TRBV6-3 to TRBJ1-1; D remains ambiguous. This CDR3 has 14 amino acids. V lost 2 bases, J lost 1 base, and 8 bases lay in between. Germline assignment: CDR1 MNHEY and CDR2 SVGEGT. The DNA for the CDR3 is TGTGCCAGCAGTTACAGCGGAACGAACACTGAAGCTTTCTTT. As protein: CASSYSGTNTEAFF.

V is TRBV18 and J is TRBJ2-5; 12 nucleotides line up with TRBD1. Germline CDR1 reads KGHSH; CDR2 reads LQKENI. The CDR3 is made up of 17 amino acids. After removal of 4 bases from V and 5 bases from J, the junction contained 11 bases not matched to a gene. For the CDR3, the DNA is TGTGCCAGCTCACTATCCGGGACAGGGGGCTCCGTGGAGACCCAGTACTTC. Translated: CASSLSGTGGSVETQYF.

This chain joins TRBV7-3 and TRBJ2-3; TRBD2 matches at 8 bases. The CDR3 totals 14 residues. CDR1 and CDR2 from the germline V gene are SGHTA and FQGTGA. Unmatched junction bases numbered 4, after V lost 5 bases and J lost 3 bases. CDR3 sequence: CASSPLAGTDTQYF. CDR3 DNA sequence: TGTGCCAGCAGCCCATTAGCGGGAACAGATACGCAGTATTTT. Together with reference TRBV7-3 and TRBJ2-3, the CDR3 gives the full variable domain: GAGVSQTPSNKVTEKGKYVELRCDPISGHTALYWYRQSLGQGPEFLIYFQGTGAADDSGLPNDRFFAVRPEGSVSTLKIQRTERGDSAVYLCASSPLAGTDTQYFGPGTRLTVL.

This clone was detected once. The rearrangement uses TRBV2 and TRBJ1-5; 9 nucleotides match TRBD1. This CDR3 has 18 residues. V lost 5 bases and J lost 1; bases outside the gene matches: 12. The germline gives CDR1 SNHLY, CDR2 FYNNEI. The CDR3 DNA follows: TGTGCCAGCAGTAGACCGGGACAGGGAGCGCTAAGCAATCAGCCCCAGCATTTT. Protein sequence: CASSRPGQGALSNQPQHF.

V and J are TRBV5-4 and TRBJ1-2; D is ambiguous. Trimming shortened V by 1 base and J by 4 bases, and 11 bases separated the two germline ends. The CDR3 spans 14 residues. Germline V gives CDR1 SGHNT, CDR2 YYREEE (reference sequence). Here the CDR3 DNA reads TGTGCCAGCAGCTTGAGGTCCGAGGCCTATGGCTACACCTTC. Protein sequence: CASSLRSEAYGYTF.